The clone carrying this T cell receptor beta chain was seen more than once but under ten times. Using immunoSEQ multiplex PCR, the repertoire was profiled, and TCRdb retains in-frame clones only, with some absent. The data show some 86,000 clones, roughly 94% seen once. These data originate in a study of OX40 agonist ivuxolimab in advanced cancers. This CDR3 spans 11 amino acids. The germline gives CDR1 GTSNPN, CDR2 SVGIG (reference sequence). The V end lost 5 bases, the J end lost 8 bases, and 9 bases lay between the germline ends. The material was CD4+ or CD8+ T cells sorted from blood, obtained in a trial of the OX40 agonist ivuxolimab. The chain carries TRBV30 and TRBJ1-4; no firm D call. The source of this sequence is an adult with an advanced solid tumor such as melanoma, head and neck, liver or kidney cancer. CDR3 region: CAWGEGEKLFF. In nucleotides, the CDR3 is TGTGCCTGGGGGGAGGGAGAAAAACTGTTTTTT.